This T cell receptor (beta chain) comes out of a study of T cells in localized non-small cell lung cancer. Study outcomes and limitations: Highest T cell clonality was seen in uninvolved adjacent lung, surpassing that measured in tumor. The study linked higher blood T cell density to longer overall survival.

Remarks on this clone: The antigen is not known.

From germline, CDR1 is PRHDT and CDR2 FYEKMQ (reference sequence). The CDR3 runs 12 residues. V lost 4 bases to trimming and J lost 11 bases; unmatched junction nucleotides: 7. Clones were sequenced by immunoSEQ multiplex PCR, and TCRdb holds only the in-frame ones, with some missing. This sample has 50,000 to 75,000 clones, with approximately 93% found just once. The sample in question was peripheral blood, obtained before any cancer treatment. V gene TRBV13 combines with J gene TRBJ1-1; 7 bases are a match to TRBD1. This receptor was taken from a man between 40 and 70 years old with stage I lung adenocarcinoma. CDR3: CASSSRGAMAFF. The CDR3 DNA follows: TGTGCCAGCAGCTCCAGGGGGGCTATGGCTTTCTTT.